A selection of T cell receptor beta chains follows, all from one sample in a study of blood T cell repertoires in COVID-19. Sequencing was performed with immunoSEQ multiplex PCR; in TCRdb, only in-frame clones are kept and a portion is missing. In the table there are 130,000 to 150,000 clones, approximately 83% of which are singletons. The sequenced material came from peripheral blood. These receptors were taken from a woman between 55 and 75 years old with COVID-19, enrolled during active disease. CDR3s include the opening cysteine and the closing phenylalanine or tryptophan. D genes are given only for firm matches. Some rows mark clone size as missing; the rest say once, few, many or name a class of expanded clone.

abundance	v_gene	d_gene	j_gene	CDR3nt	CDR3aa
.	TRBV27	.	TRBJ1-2	TGTGCCAGCAGTTTCCGGGGGTATGGCTACACCTTC	CASSFRGYGYTF
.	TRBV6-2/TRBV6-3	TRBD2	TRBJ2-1	TGTGCCAGCAGTCGCATACCGGCGGGGGGCTCCTACAATGAGCAGTTCTTC	CASSRIPAGGSYNEQFF
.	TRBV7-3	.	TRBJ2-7	TGTGCCAGCAGCTTGGCCCCGGGCGGGTCCTACGAGCAGTACTTC	CASSLAPGGSYEQYF
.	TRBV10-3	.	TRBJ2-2	TGTGCCAACAGGGCCAGTTTCACCGGGGAGCTGTTTTTT	CANRASFTGELFF
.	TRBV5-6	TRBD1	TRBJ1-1	TGTGCCAGCAGCGGGGACAGGGGGTTTACTGAAGCTTTCTTT	CASSGDRGFTEAFF
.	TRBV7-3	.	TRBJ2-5	TGTGCCAGCGCCTCCCACCCGGGCAGGGGTGAGACCCAGTACTTC	CASASHPGRGETQYF
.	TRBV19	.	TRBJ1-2	TGTGCCAGTAGTATGACGGGGGGCGCTTGGTATGGCTACACCTTC	CASSMTGGAWYGYTF
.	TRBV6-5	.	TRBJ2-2	TGTGCCAGCAGAAGACTAGGTCTGGGCACCGGGGAGCTGTTTTTT	CASRRLGLGTGELFF
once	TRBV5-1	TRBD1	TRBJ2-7	TGCGCCAGCAGCTTGGCCCCAGGGGGCGCCACCCTAGGCTACGAGCAGTACTTC	CASSLAPGGATLGYEQYF
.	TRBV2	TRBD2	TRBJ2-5	TGTGCCAGCAGACTCATAGCGGGGGGGAAAGAGACCCAGTACTTC	CASRLIAGGKETQYF
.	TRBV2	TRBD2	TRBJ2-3	TGTGCCAGCAGTGAAGGGCGGGGGGCCGCAGATACGCAGTATTTT	CASSEGRGAADTQYF
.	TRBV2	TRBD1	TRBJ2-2	TGTGCCAGCGGGACAGGGCTTGACACCGGGGAGCTGTTTTTT	CASGTGLDTGELFF
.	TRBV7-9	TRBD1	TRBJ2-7	TGTGCCAGCAGCAGAAGGACAGGGGGAGGTTACGAGCAGTACTTC	CASSRRTGGGYEQYF
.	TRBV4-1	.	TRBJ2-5	TGCGCCAGCAGCCAAGATCGGGAGGAGACCCAGTACTTC	CASSQDREETQYF
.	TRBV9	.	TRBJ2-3	TGTGCCAGCAGCTTGGGGCGAGATACGCAGTATTTT	CASSLGRDTQYF
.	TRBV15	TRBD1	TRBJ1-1	TGTGCCACCAGCCAAGCGGAGGGACAGGCTTTCTTT	CATSQAEGQAFF
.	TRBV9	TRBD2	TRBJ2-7	TGTGCCAGCAGCGGGGGACTAGCAACCTACGAGCAGTACTTC	CASSGGLATYEQYF
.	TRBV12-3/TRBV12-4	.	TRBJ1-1	TGTGCCAGCACTCCCCTTTATGAAGCGTTCTTT	CASTPLYEAFF
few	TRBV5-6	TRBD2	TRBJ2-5	TGTGCCAGCAGCTTGGTACTAGCGGGGGGCCCCATCCAAGAGACCCAGTACTTC	CASSLVLAGGPIQETQYF
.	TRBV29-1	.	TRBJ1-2	TGCAGCGTTGAAAGGACAGACTACTATGGCTACACCTTC	CSVERTDYYGYTF
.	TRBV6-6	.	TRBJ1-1	TGTGCCAGCAGTTACGACAGTCTTAACACTGAAGCTTTCTTT	CASSYDSLNTEAFF
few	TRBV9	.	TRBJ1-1	TGTGCCAGCAGCGTAGCGGGCACTGAAGCTTTCTTT	CASSVAGTEAFF
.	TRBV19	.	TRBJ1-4	TGTGCCAGTAGTACACTGACAGGTGGGAATGAAAAACTGTTTTTT	CASSTLTGGNEKLFF
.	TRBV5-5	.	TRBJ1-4	TGTGCCAGCAGCTTGGTTGCTGGGGAAGGCGGGGAAAAACTGTTTTTT	CASSLVAGEGGEKLFF
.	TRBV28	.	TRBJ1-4	TGTGCCAGCAGTTTAGGGCTTTATGAAAAACTGTTTTTT	CASSLGLYEKLFF
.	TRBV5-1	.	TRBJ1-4	TGCGCCAGCAGGGGGGAGGCCGACGGAAAACTGTTTTTT	CASRGEADGKLFF